The present TCR beta chain was sequenced within a study of spatial heterogeneity in lung cancer (dated by TCRdb to between 2018 and 2021). The study in broad terms: More beta-chain than alpha-chain transcripts were consistently detected, likely reflecting higher beta-chain transcript abundance. At surgery, both alpha and beta chains were TCR-sequenced in 200 to 250 tumor regions, approximately 64 matched nontumor lung samples and 50 to 60 PBMC samples. Nonsynonymous mutation counts, determined by whole-exome sequencing of tumor tissue, were related to features of the TCR repertoire. In tumor regions, TCR transcript counts showed a strong correlation with a T cell transcriptional module score derived from matched bulk RNA-seq. In non-small cell lung cancer, the study made a quantitative comparison of TCR alpha and beta repertoires among multiple tumor regions, matched nontumor lung and blood. In the raw uncorrected reads, each unique combination of TCR and UMI appeared on average more than ten times.

The time point label of this sample denotes: sample taken at primary tumor resection. The donors were 60 to 80 patients from the lung TRACERx cohort who had early-stage, untreated non-small cell lung cancer. TCR sequencing used whole RNA extracted from tumor and nontumor lung tissue, or from cryopreserved PBMC samples, without cell sorting. Only patients for whom sufficient RNA was available from at least two tumor regions were selected for TCR sequencing. Tumor and adjacent nontumor lung specimens were reviewed by a lung pathologist before selection. The V end loses 2 bases and the J end loses 4 bases, and a stretch of 13 bases separates them. From the cysteine up to the phenylalanine, the CDR3 has a length of 15 residues. Of the read, only the CDR3 DNA is kept; its 45 bases are in frame from base 1. The germline V gene supplies CDR1 SGDLS and CDR2 YYNGEE. This clonotype qualifies as hyperexpanded (1% or more). Its antigen is currently not known. No quality values exist for individual bases; no much larger clone is one base distant.

Library preparation was by 5' RACE. The run used a NextSeq 500. To allow correction of PCR and sequencing errors, the TCR library protocol tagged every TCR cDNA molecule with a unique molecular identifier. On the study's bioinformatics: TCR identification, UMI-based error correction and CDR3 extraction were all carried out with Decombinator tools. TCRs above a frequency of 2 per 1,000, corresponding to the top 1% of the tumor frequency distribution, were defined as expanded. Expanded tumor TCRs statistically deemed absent (corrected P<0.05) from at least one tumor region were classed as regional, and all other expanded tumor TCRs were classed as ubiquitous. Rényi diversity was computed with the R vegan package after subsampling each repertoire 100 times to 5,000 TCRs. CDR3 similarity networks were built from amino acid triplet string-kernel similarity, with CDR3s being connected when pairwise similarity was above 0.82. Using fastp at Q25 and MiXCR, TCRdb reprocessed the public reads and kept productive beta chains. Here each entry gathers all rows of one CDR3 protein and keeps the most common genes and DNA. The V and J calls come from TCRdb's annotation, not from the publication. Within this sample are some 4,800 distinct CDR3 sequences, with under 8.5% of them counted one time only. 16% of the sample rests with the top ten.

Broad study findings and their caveats: Additional single-cell paired TCR alpha and beta sequencing was considered necessary to confirm, at a functional level, the hypothesis that regional TCRs recognize regional mutations. The tumor nonsynonymous mutation count correlated with the number of expanded alpha and beta TCRs within the tumor. Counts of ubiquitous and regional expanded TCRs were found to correlate with counts of ubiquitous and regional nonsynonymous mutations, respectively. TCR-seq coverage of tumor T cells was estimated at only around 7% for alpha chains and 13% to 15% for beta chains.

The V and J segments used are TRBV9 and TRBJ1-5; D gene: possibly TRBD1, on 5 matching bases. The source material was lung tumor tissue, sampled at surgery. This receptor was obtained from a female donor with early-stage non-small cell lung cancer. The base sequence is TGTGCCAGCAGCGTTACCCCGACAGTAAATCAGCCCCAGCATTTT. Its coded protein is CASSVTPTVNQPQHF.